A selection of T cell receptor beta chains follows, all from one sample in a study of preoperative IRX-2 immunotherapy in early breast cancer. Data came from immunoSEQ multiplex PCR; TCRdb stores just in-frame clones and leaves some out. The table has around 25,000 clones, around 95% seen once; the top ten hold 15% to 20%. Material: tumor tissue, obtained after IRX-2 immunotherapy. Receptors originate from a human donor with breast cancer. The CDR3 runs from the conserved cysteine through the conserved F or W. Fields, in order: J gene, clone size, V gene, D gene, CDR3 protein, CDR3 DNA. The D gene is left open where the match is weak. A row's size may be missing; if present it is once, few, many or a size class.

>TRBJ2-3|.|TRBV5-1|TRBD2
CASSAAAGTSGTDTQYF
TGCGCCAGCAGCGCGGCTGCCGGGACTAGCGGCACAGATACGCAGTATTTT
>TRBJ1-3|.|TRBV18|.
CASSQQGTLTNTIYF
TGTGCCAGCTCACAACAGGGAACTTTGACAAACACCATATATTTT
>TRBJ1-3|.|TRBV7-9|TRBD1
CASSPRTGNRNTIYF
TGTGCCAGCAGCCCCCGGACAGGGAATCGGAACACCATATATTTT
>TRBJ2-7|.|TRBV5-6|TRBD2
CASSLGLAYYEQYF
TGTGCCAGCAGCCTGGGACTAGCTTACTACGAGCAGTACTTC
>TRBJ1-1|.|TRBV19|.
CASSKGFVATEAFF
TGTGCCAGTAGTAAAGGGTTTGTAGCGACTGAAGCTTTCTTT
>TRBJ2-3|.|TRBV27|.
CASRRGAPGDTQYF
TGTGCCAGCCGAAGGGGCGCCCCCGGAGATACGCAGTATTTT
>TRBJ1-2|once|TRBV7-2|.
CASLGYRANYGYTF
TGTGCCAGCCTAGGGTATCGGGCTAACTATGGCTACACCTTC
>TRBJ2-3|.|TRBV7-8|.
CASSLGAYTDTQYF
TGTGCCAGCAGCCTCGGGGCTTACACAGATACGCAGTATTTT
>TRBJ2-7|.|TRBV19|.
CASSQRGSTEQYF
TGTGCCAGTAGTCAGAGGGGGTCTACCGAGCAGTACTTC
>TRBJ2-1|.|TRBV7-9|.
CASSPGWVSTNEQFF
TGTGCCAGCAGCCCAGGCTGGGTTAGCACGAATGAGCAGTTCTTC
>TRBJ2-2|.|TRBV11-2|TRBD1
CASSSGGDTGELFF
TGTGCCAGCAGCTCAGGGGGAGACACCGGGGAGCTGTTTTTT
>TRBJ1-6|once|TRBV10-3|.
CAISESARGKNSPLHF
TGTGCCATCAGTGAGTCGGCCAGGGGTAAGAATTCACCCCTCCACTTT
>TRBJ1-2|.|TRBV9|.
CASSVGRRWAGYGYTF
TGTGCCAGCAGCGTAGGTCGCAGGTGGGCAGGGTATGGCTACACCTTC
>TRBJ2-7|.|TRBV7-3|TRBD1
CASSSVPGQAYEQYF
TGTGCCAGCAGCTCAGTTCCGGGACAGGCCTACGAGCAGTACTTC
>TRBJ1-1|.|TRBV18|.
CASSRFGQTMNTEAFF
TGTGCCAGCTCACGTTTTGGTCAGACCATGAACACTGAAGCTTTCTTT
>TRBJ1-1|.|TRBV14|.
CASSQYLLTANTEAFF
TGTGCCAGCAGCCAATACCTCCTGACAGCGAACACTGAAGCTTTCTTT